One sample yielded the 14 T cell receptor beta chains listed below, sequenced in a study of T-cell reconstitution after alpha-beta-depleted transplantation in children (dated by TCRdb to the mid-2010s). Per the publication, the treatment or condition label means: allogeneic hematopoietic cell transplantation with graft depleted of TCRalphabeta T cells and CD19 B cells. The library came from PCR. Sequencing was performed on an Illumina HiSeq 2500. TCR libraries were prepared with molecular barcoding, using unique molecular identifiers to normalize TCRbeta repertoire quantification. TCRdb reprocessed the public reads (quality trimming at Q25 with fastp, clone calling with MiXCR) and kept in-frame beta chains. CDR3 protein duplicates are merged, each entry listing the most common genes and DNA. The sample data list 530,000 or so distinct CDR3 sequences, and roughly a quarter of these were observed just once. Approximately 33% of the sample lies in the top ten.

This material consisted of PBMCs, taken before TCRalphabeta/CD19-depleted stem cell transplant. The receptors originated from a boy under two years old with Wiskott-Aldrich syndrome, due to receive a stem cell transplant.

This clonotype came up a few times. The rearrangement uses TRBV6-1 and TRBJ1-5, with 12 bases aligning to TRBD1. V was clipped by 5 bases and J by 1 base; unmatched bases: 3. This CDR3 has 16 amino acids. Germline lookup yields CDR1 MNHNS and CDR2 SASEGT. The CDR3 reads CASSLGQGASNQPQHF. CDR3 nucleotides: TGTGCCAGCAGTCTGGGACAGGGGGCGAGCAATCAGCCCCAGCATTTT.

This clonotype has a handful of counts. The chain combines TRBV12-3 or TRBV12-4 with TRBJ2-1; a weak D match, TRBD2 (6 bases). V was trimmed by 1 base and J by 0 bases, leaving 10 bases between them. This CDR3 comprises 16 residues. CDR3 loop: CASSLGLVSSYNEQFF. The CDR3 DNA sequence: TGTGCCAGCAGTTTAGGACTAGTTTCCTCCTACAATGAGCAGTTCTTC.

This clonotype was seen more than once but under ten times. This chain uses TRBV20-1 with TRBJ2-1; a possible D gene is TRBD2 (6 bases). Germline V CDR1 and CDR2: DFQATT, SNEGSKA (reference sequence). The CDR3 is made up of 13 amino acids. Trimming left V 7 bases short and J 2 bases short, with 12 bases between. CDR3 coding DNA: TGCAGTGTTCGGGAGTCCCCCTACAATGAGCAGTTCTTC. Translating gives CSVRESPYNEQFF.

V and J are TRBV29-1 and TRBJ2-2; D tentatively reads TRBD1 or TRBD2 (5 bases each). The CDR3 has 12 amino acids. Germline lookup yields CDR1 SQVTM and CDR2 ANQGSEA. V shed 7 bases and J shed 10 bases, with 16 bases lying between them. The CDR3 DNA follows: TGCAGCGCCTGGGACCGGTCCATGGAGCTGTTTTTT. Translated: CSAWDRSMELFF.

The gene calls are TRBV20-1 and TRBJ2-2; unclear D gene. This CDR3 is built from 14 residues. The germline gives CDR1 DFQATT, CDR2 SNEGSKA (reference sequence). The V end lost 3 bases, the J end lost 8 bases, and 16 bases lay between the germline ends. The CDR3 is CSASSRSGPGELFF. The CDR3 region has the DNA TGCAGTGCTAGTTCAAGGTCCGGCCCTGGGGAGCTGTTTTTT.

This clonotype occurred a few times. Here the CDR3 DNA reads TGTGCCACCAGCAGAGTGGAAGGGGCGCGGGGAGAGCAGTACTTC. Translating it yields CATSRVEGARGEQYF. V usage is TRBV15 and J usage is TRBJ2-7, with D possibly being TRBD2 (6 bases). There are 15 residues in the CDR3. Trimming removed 1 base from V and 7 bases from J, with 17 bases in between. The V gene's germline CDR1 is LNHNV and CDR2 YYDKDF (reference sequence).

The sample holds a few counts of this clonotype. The chain has TRBV11-2 and TRBJ2-5; the match to TRBD1 covers 8 bases. Germline V gives CDR1 SGHAT, CDR2 FQNNGV. Trimming took 1 base from V and 5 from J; bases not matched to a gene: 6. CDR3 length equals 15 residues. The CDR3 nucleotides read TGTGCCAGCAGCTTAGCAGACAGGGGCTTGGAGACCCAGTACTTC. It codes for CASSLADRGLETQYF.

This chain links TRBV5-1 with TRBJ2-1, with D possibly being TRBD1 or TRBD2 (5 bases each). This CDR3 contains 16 residues. V lost 7 bases and J 6 bases, leaving 23 bases between the germline ends. From germline, CDR1 is SGHRS and CDR2 YFSETQ. Here the CDR3 reads CASSQTGTVPGNEQFF. The CDR3 DNA is TGCGCCAGCTCCCAAACCGGGACGGTCCCGGGCAATGAGCAGTTCTTC.

The V call is TRBV20-1, the J call TRBJ2-5; 8 bases are a match to TRBD1. Germline V gene lookup returns CDR1 DFQATT and CDR2 SNEGSKA (reference sequence). J was trimmed by 5 bases and V by 5 bases; bases with no gene match: 10. This CDR3 has 14 residues. This CDR3 is CSAGQGAPRETQYF. The CDR3 coding sequence is TGCAGTGCTGGGCAGGGGGCGCCCCGGGAGACCCAGTACTTC.

The chain recombines TRBV7-9 with TRBJ2-2; 7 bases fit TRBD1. Trimming at V came to 5 bases and at J to 4 bases, leaving 10 bases not matched to a gene. Germline assignment: CDR1 SEHNR and CDR2 FQNEAQ (reference sequence). CDR3 length: 16 residues. CDR3 in amino acids: CASSVYRDSATGELFF. Written as DNA, the CDR3 is TGTGCCAGCAGCGTATACCGGGACAGCGCCACCGGGGAGCTGTTTTTT.

This clonotype was counted between two and nine times. In DNA, the CDR3 is TGCGCCAGCAGCCAAGATGGACGGTACTACAATGAGCAGTTCTTC. Its translation is CASSQDGRYYNEQFF. V is TRBV4-1 and J is TRBJ2-1, with D unresolved. The CDR3 has 15 residues. V lost 0 bases and J 3 bases, leaving 9 bases between the germline ends. Germline assignment: CDR1 MGHRA and CDR2 YSYEKL.

This clonotype was observed a handful of times. The rearrangement uses TRBV29-1 and TRBJ2-5; TRBD2 matches at 10 bases. Germline lookup yields CDR1 SQVTM and CDR2 ANQGSEA. The CDR3 is 12 amino acids. Trimming removed 6 bases from V and 5 bases from J; junction bases left unmatched: 3. The CDR3 sequence: CSVGLARETQYF. The CDR3 bases are TGCAGCGTGGGACTAGCGCGTGAGACCCAGTACTTC.

V gene TRBV20-1 combines with J gene TRBJ2-1; 11 positions agree with TRBD2. The CDR3 has 16 residues. Germline V gene lookup returns CDR1 DFQATT and CDR2 SNEGSKA (reference sequence). The ends lost 3 bases at V and 3 bases at J; junction bases unmatched: 7. The CDR3 bases are TGCAGTGCTAGTCTTGGTACTAGCGGGAGCTACAATGAGCAGTTCTTC. It yields the protein CSASLGTSGSYNEQFF.

The V and J genes are TRBV25-1 and TRBJ1-2; a possible D gene is TRBD1 (6 bases). This CDR3 has 13 amino acids. Germline assignment: CDR1 MGHDK and CDR2 SYGVNS. Trimming stripped 2 bases from V and 6 bases from J, with 10 bases between. The CDR3 is CASSETGLHGYTF. The CDR3 DNA sequence: TGTGCCAGCAGTGAAACAGGGCTGCATGGCTACACCTTC.